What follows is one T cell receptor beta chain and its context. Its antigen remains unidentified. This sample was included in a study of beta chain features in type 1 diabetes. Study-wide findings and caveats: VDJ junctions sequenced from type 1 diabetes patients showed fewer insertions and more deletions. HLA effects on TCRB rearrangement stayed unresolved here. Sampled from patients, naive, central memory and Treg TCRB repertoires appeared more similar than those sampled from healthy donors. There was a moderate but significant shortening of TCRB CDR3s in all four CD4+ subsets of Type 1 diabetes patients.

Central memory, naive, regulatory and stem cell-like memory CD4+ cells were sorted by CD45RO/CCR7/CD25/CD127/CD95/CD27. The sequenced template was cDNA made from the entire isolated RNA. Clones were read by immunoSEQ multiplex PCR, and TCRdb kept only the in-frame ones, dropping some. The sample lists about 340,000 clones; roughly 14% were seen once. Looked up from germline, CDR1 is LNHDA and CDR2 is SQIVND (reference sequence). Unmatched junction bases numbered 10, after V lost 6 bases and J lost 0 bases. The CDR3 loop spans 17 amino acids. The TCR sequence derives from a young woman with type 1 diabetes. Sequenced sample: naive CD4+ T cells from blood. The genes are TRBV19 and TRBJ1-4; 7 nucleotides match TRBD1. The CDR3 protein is CASRKGQEGATNEKLFF. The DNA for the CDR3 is TGTGCCAGTAGAAAAGGACAGGAGGGCGCAACTAATGAAAAACTGTTTTTT.